This T cell receptor (beta chain) was sequenced for a study of long-term antiretroviral therapy in people with HIV. At the level of the study: The oldest samples precede the 2015 immediate-ART recommendation by about a decade. Notes on the study in general: Post-ART samples showed increased diversity that remained below transplant donor control levels. Dominating the repertoire at all time points were the clones that expanded before ART.

Comment on this clone: Antigen: not known.

Survey-level immunoSEQ v3.0 assays were run. For every sample, sequencing targeted roughly 40,000-55,000 T-cell genomes. Assay: immunoSEQ multiplex PCR; the TCRdb copy retains only in-frame clones and omits some. The sample has tens of thousands of clones, about 82% seen once; the top ten hold 4.8%. The CDR3 sequence is 16 residues long. Germline values: CDR1 SGHRS, CDR2 YFSETQ. The V end lost 0 bases, the J end lost 5 bases, and 16 bases lay between the germline ends. Sequencing used unsorted PBMCs, obtained 0.8 years after starting antiretroviral therapy. The chain couples TRBV5-1 to TRBJ2-3; weak D call: TRBD2 (5 bases). The receptor's source is a woman in her 30s with HIV. CDR3 residues: CASSLVGAALGDTQYF. CDR3 DNA sequence: TGCGCCAGCAGCTTGGTGGGAGCGGCCCTGGGAGATACGCAGTATTTT.